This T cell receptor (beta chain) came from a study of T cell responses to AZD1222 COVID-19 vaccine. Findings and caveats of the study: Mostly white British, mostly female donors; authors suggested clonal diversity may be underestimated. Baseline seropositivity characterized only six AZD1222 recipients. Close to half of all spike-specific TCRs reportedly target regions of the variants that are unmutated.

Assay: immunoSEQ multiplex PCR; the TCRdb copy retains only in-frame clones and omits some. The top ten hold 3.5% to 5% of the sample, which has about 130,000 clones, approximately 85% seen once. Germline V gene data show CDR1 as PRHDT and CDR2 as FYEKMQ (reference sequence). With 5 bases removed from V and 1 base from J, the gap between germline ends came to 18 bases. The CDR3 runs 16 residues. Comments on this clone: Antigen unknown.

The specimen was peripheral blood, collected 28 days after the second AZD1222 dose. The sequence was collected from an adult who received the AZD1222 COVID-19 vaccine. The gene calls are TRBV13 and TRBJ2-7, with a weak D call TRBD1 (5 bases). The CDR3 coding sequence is TGTGCCAGCAGCCCGAGGATTACAGGTGCATCCTACGAGCAGTACTTC. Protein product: CASSPRITGASYEQYF.